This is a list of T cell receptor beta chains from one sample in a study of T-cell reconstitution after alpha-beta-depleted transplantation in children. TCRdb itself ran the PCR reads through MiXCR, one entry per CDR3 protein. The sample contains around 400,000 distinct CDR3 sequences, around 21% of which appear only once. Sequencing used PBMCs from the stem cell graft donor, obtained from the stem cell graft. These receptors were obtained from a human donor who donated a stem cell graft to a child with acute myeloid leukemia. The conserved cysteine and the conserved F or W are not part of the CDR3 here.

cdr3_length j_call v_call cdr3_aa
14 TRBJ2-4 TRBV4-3 ASSQETGGAKNIQY
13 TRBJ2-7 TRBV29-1 SVEATDRGVYEQY
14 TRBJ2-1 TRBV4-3 ASSQDFKREYNEQF
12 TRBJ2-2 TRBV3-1 ASRGQTNTGELF
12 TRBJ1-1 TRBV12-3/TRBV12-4 ASSPARPYTEAF
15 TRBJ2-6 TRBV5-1 ASSLGAWFSGANVLT
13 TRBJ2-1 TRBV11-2 ASSLAGQGNNEQF
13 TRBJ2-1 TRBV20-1 SASLTGGVHNEQF
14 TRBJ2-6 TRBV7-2 ASSLGGEGGANVLT
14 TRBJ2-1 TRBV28 ASSFNSGSLYNEQF
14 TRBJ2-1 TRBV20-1 SARDPSGRNYNEQF
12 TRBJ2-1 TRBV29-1 SVGPGQVHNEQF
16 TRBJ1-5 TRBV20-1 SAQQEPAGGYSNQPQH
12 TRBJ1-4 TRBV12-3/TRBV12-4 ASSLAPSGEKLF
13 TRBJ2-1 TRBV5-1 ASSSWTELYNEQF
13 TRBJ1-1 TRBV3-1 ASRRAGGRGTEAF
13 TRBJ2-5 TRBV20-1 SARDMSSGQETQY
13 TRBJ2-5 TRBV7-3 ASSKGLAEQETQY
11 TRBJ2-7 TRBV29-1 SVQEHYYYEQY
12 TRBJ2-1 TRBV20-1 SARTGHRGNEQF
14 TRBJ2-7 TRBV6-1 ASSRKWTGGIYEQY
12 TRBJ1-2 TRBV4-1 ASSQPQGFYGYT
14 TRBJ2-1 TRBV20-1 SARDLGGKGGNEQF
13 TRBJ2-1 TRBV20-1 SAPSLAGEGNEQF
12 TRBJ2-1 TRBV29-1 SVVDRGADNEQF
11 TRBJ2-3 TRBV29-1 SVGSTYTDTQY
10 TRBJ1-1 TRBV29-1 SVDQGFTEAF
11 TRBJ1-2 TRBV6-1 ASRAVGNYGYT
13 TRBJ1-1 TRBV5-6 ASSGGDREMGEAF
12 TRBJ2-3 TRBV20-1 SARTGVSVNTQY
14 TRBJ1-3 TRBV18 ASSQNPGQTGNTIY
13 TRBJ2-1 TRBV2 ASSGGRALANEQF
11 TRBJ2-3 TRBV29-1 PRRLALTDTQY
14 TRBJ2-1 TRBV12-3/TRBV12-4 ASNERGRTLVGEQF
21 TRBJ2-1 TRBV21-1 ASSKAQLGGGRGRATIQNEQF
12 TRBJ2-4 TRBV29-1 SVEPGTAKNIQY
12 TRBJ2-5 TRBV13 AGGIRAGQETQY
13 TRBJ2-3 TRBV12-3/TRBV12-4 ASGLTRVSADTQY
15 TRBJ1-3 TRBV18 ASSPPGQGHSGNTIY
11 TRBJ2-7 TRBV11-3 ASSPVLSPEQY
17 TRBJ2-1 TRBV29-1 SVSKTADWPPSSYNEQF
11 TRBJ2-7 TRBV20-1 SAGDRVIYEQY
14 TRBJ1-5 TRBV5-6 ASSYWGTGRNQPQH
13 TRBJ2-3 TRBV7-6 ASSLEGRSTDTQY
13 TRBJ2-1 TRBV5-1 ASSLWRGSDNEQF
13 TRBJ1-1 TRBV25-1 ASSESGTGYTEAF
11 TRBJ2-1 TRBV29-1 SGGEGVSNEQF
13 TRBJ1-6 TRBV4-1 ASSVFRGDNSPLH